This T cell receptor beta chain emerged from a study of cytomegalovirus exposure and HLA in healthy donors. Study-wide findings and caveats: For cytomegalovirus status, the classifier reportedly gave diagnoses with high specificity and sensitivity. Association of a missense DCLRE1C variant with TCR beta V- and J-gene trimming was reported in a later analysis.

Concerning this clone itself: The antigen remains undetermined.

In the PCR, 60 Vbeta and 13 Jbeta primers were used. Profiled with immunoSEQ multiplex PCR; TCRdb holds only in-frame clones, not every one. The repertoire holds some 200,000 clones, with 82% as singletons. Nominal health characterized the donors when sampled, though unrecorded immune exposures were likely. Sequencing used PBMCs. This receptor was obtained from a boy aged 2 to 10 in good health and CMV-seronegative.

The CDR3 here is CASSSGGPHLRRGAEQFF. The CDR3 DNA follows: TGTGCCAGCAGCTCAGGGGGGCCCCATTTAAGACGAGGGGCAGAGCAGTTCTTC. The rearrangement uses TRBV7-6 and TRBJ2-1; D is perhaps TRBD1 (7 bases). The V end was cut by 4 bases, the J end by 10 bases, with 29 bases between. Germline loops: CDR1 SGHVS, CDR2 FNYEAQ. This CDR3 contains 18 residues.